This record looks at one T cell receptor (beta chain) sequence and its context. This clonotype has at least ten counts. Its antigen remains unidentified. Per-nucleotide qualities are absent, and no much larger clonotype sits a single base away. This record belongs to a study of T cells after yellow fever vaccination (dated by TCRdb to about 2019). For the wider study: Libraries from fractions with low cell numbers were prepared with the SMART-Seq v4 Ultra Low Input RNA kit. Blood samples were taken at several timepoints before and after primary and secondary immunization, and bulk PBMC replicates and cell subsets were isolated. To follow T-cell clones before and after primary and booster YFV17D yellow fever vaccination, bulk TCR alpha and beta repertoires were sequenced over time. Two healthy male donors, one aged 18 to 30 and one aged 30 to 39 years, were included in the cohort. Broad study findings and their caveats: The secondary T-cell response was found to be weaker but faster than the primary response, with a peak reached on day 5 rather than on day 15. After the booster, most of the clones that had expanded following primary vaccination were detected again (96% of CD4 and 88% of CD8), which suggests that memory was broadly maintained. Computational filtering was required because FACS-sorted repertoires could contain abundant contaminating clonotypes from the bulk population. The study included only two donors, which limits how far the findings can be generalized. A small fraction of clonotypes showed up in both the CD4 and CD8 compartments, probably as a result of convergent recombination.

TCR cDNA was synthesized by 5'RACE template switching, which introduced a universal primer site and unique molecular identifiers. Priming of cDNA synthesis was performed from both the TCR alpha and TCR beta constant segments. Library amplification involved two PCR steps, and the second step added sample barcodes and sequencing adapters. Libraries were sequenced on Illumina HiSeq 2500 (2x100 bp) or NovaSeq (2x150 bp). The authors' analysis ran thus. MIGEC handled demultiplexing of reads and collapsing into UMI consensus sequences, while MiXCR performed V(D)J alignment. Vaccine-responding clonotypes were defined with edgeR using replicate PBMC samples, requiring FDR below 0.01 and a log2 fold change above 5 up to day 15. CD4 or CD8 identity was assigned to each bulk clonotype according to whether the clonotype was present at higher abundance in the sequenced CD4 repertoire or the sequenced CD8 repertoire. TCRdb passed the public sequencing reads through fastp at Q25 and MiXCR, retaining productive beta sequences. For every CDR3 protein sequence, its rows merge into one entry that carries the most common genes and DNA. The V and J calls follow TCRdb's processing rather than the paper's. The sample records 50,000 or so distinct CDR3 sequences, roughly 7.3% of which are singletons. The biggest ten clones account for approximately 28% of the sample.

The meaning of the sample's treatment or condition label: live attenuated yellow fever vaccine strain. PBMCs were isolated from peripheral blood using a standard Ficoll-Paque protocol. CD4 and CD8 T-cell fractions were isolated with Dynabeads CD4 and CD8 positive selection kits. RNA was extracted with TriZol from bulk PBMCs, CD4 and CD8 fractions, and dextramer-positive and dextramer-negative fractions. From the germline V gene, CDR1 is LGHNA and CDR2 is YSLEER. Trimming leaves V shorter by 2 bases and J shorter by 8 bases, with the junction holding 3 bases beyond the gene matches. Inclusive of the bounding cysteine and phenylalanine, the CDR3 is 13 residues long. Only the CDR3 portion is preserved as DNA: 39 bases, with reading frame beginning at the first base.

The V and J genes are TRBV4-3 and TRBJ1-1; 9 of the junction bases match TRBD1. The TCR comes from a young man who received the YFV17D yellow fever vaccine. The specimen comprised CD8+ T cells sorted from PBMCs, sampled around 15 days after the first yellow fever vaccination. The CDR3 protein is CASSQRDREEAFF. The DNA sequence follows: TGCGCCAGCAGCCAAAGGGACAGGGAAGAAGCTTTCTTT.